The 22 T cell receptor beta chains reported below all come from one sample, sequenced in a study of CD8 T cells in Susac syndrome. cDNA came from approximately 0.5 to 1 ug RNA primed by random hexamers. One entry per CDR3 protein results from TCRdb running MiXCR on the immunoSEQ multiplex PCR reads. Of about 110,000 distinct CDR3 sequences listed, roughly 95% are singletons. The material sequenced was CD8+ T cells from PBMCs. These receptors all come from a human donor with Susac syndrome.

The genes are TRBV7-9 and TRBJ2-7; D gene uncertain. V was shortened by 5 bases and J by 5 bases, with 13 bases between the two germline ends. The CDR3 is made up of 13 amino acids. Germline values: CDR1 SEHNR, CDR2 FQNEAQ (reference sequence). The CDR3 region is CASSPVETDEQYF. The CDR3 DNA follows: TGTGCCAGCAGCCCAGTGGAGACCGACGAGCAGTACTTC.

The chain combines TRBV19 with TRBJ2-7; the D gene could be TRBD1 or TRBD2 (5 bases each). The CDR3 is made up of 16 amino acids. Trimming removed 0 bases at V and 2 bases at J, with 14 bases between. The V gene's germline CDR1 is LNHDA and CDR2 SQIVND (reference sequence). The DNA of the CDR3 is TGTGCCAGTAGTATAGATGGGGGACGTTCGACCTACGAGCAGTACTTC. Translated, it gives CASSIDGGRSTYEQYF.

The chain couples TRBV4-2 to TRBJ1-1; possible D gene TRBD1, 5 bases. Trimming pared 8 bases from V and 5 bases from J, leaving 12 bases between. The germline gives CDR1 LGHNA, CDR2 YNFKEQ. The CDR3 is 12 residues long. The CDR3 here is CASGVWGTEAFF. CDR3 nucleotides: TGTGCCAGCGGGGTGTGGGGGACTGAAGCTTTCTTT.

The chain links TRBV29-1 to TRBJ2-7; 7 nucleotides agree with TRBD1. This CDR3 spans 15 amino acids. V dropped 6 bases and J dropped 0; count of bases not matched to a gene: 11. Germline assignment: CDR1 SQVTM and CDR2 ANQGSEA. As DNA, the CDR3 is TGCAGCGTAGAGACAGGGCCGGGGTCCTCCTACGAGCAGTACTTC. Residues: CSVETGPGSSYEQYF.

J is TRBJ2-1 and V is TRBV6-5; 7 bases agree with TRBD1. This CDR3 has 14 amino acids. Germline trimming cut 4 bases from V and 5 bases from J; bases unmatched to any gene: 5. CDR1 is MNHEY, CDR2 SVGAGI, per germline. The CDR3 here is CASSSEQGNNEQFF. The CDR3 coding sequence is TGTGCCAGCAGTTCCGAACAGGGGAACAATGAGCAGTTCTTC.

The J gene is TRBJ1-5, the V gene TRBV27; D is unclear. The V end was cut by 5 bases, the J end by 3 bases, with 5 bases between. CDR3 size: 12 residues. Germline V gives CDR1 MNHEY, CDR2 SMNVEV (reference sequence). Written as DNA, the CDR3 is TGTGCCAGCAGTCGGCCCAATCAGCCCCAGCATTTT. This sequence encodes CASSRPNQPQHF.

The chain has TRBV10-2 and TRBJ2-2, with D possibly matching TRBD2 (5 bases). The V gene's germline CDR1 is WSHSY and CDR2 SAAADI. V lost 3 bases and J 4 bases, leaving 15 bases between the germline ends. The CDR3 runs to 16 residues. CDR3 nucleotide sequence: TGCGCCAGCAGTGACACCTCCCCTCGGGGCACCGGGGAGCTGTTTTTT. Residues: CASSDTSPRGTGELFF.

The chain carries TRBV13 and TRBJ2-2; TRBD1 aligns across 9 bases. Germline assignment: CDR1 PRHDT and CDR2 FYEKMQ (reference sequence). The CDR3 spans 15 residues. With V trimmed by 5 bases and J by 3 bases, 4 bases remained unmatched. As DNA, the CDR3 is TGTGCCAGCAGCACCGGGACAGGGCACACCGGGGAGCTGTTTTTT. As protein: CASSTGTGHTGELFF.

V usage is TRBV5-4 and J usage is TRBJ2-7, with D possibly TRBD2 on 6 matching bases. Germline loops: CDR1 SGHNT, CDR2 YYREEE (reference sequence). The length of the CDR3 is 13 residues. Trimming shortened V by 6 bases and J by 4 bases, and 14 bases separated the two germline ends. The chain's CDR3 is CASKGAGKYEQYF. As DNA, the CDR3 is TGTGCCAGCAAGGGCGCGGGAAAGTACGAGCAGTACTTC. The complete variable domain, with remaining parts taken from reference TRBV5-4 and TRBJ2-7, reads ETGVTQSPTHLIKTRGQQVTLRCSSQSGHNTVSWYQQALGQGPQFIFQYYREEENGRGNFPPRFSGLQFPNYSSELNVNALELDDSALYLCASKGAGKYEQYFGPGTRLTVT.

V gene TRBV12-3 or TRBV12-4 combines with J gene TRBJ2-1; D remains unclear. The CDR3 is made up of 13 amino acids. V was pared by 3 bases and J by 8 bases, with 11 bases between. The CDR3 DNA follows: TGTGCCAGCAGTTTCAGGCTCTCGGATGAGCAGTTCTTC. Amino acid sequence: CASSFRLSDEQFF.

The genes are TRBV7-2 and TRBJ2-2; the D call may be TRBD1 or TRBD2 (6 bases each). Germline CDR1 is SGHTA and CDR2 is FQGNSA. The V end lost 7 bases, the J end lost 5 bases, and 20 bases lay between the germline ends. The length of the CDR3 is 16 residues. In DNA, the CDR3 is TGTGCCAGCACCCCGTGGGTGGGGGGCAGAACCGGGGAGCTGTTTTTT. Translated, it gives CASTPWVGGRTGELFF.

This sequence joins TRBV20-1 and TRBJ1-2; D is ambiguous. The germline CDR1 and CDR2 sequences are DFQATT and SNEGSKA (reference sequence). The V end lost 1 base, the J end lost 3 bases, and 12 bases lay between the germline ends. The CDR3 runs 14 residues. CDR3 bases: TGCAGTGCTAGAGCTGAAGGGCACCACTATGGCTACACCTTC. This translates into CSARAEGHHYGYTF.

The rearrangement joins TRBV27 to TRBJ2-2; 10 bases map to TRBD2. CDR3 length equals 16 residues. The germline gives CDR1 MNHEY, CDR2 SMNVEV (reference sequence). The V segment lost 4 bases and the J segment 5 bases; nucleotides outside the gene matches: 7. Here the CDR3 reads CASSYSSGGPTGELFF. In DNA form, the CDR3 reads TGTGCCAGCAGTTATTCTAGCGGGGGCCCTACCGGGGAGCTGTTTTTT.

The rearrangement joins TRBV18 to TRBJ1-2; D unclear. The germline V gene has CDR1 KGHSH and CDR2 LQKENI. Trimming left V 3 bases short and J 5 bases short, with 10 bases between. This CDR3 has 13 residues. The CDR3 DNA sequence: TGTGCCAGCTCACCCTCCGGCAGTTATGGCTACACCTTC. Protein product: CASSPSGSYGYTF.

This clonotype was detected only once. This rearrangement joins TRBV20-1 to TRBJ2-1; the match to TRBD2 covers 10 bases. The junction had 1 base not matched to a gene; V was cut back by 0 bases and J by 8 bases. CDR1 and CDR2 (germline): DFQATT, SNEGSKA (reference sequence). This CDR3 region has 13 residues. The CDR3, as DNA: TGCAGTGCTAGAGACGGGACTAGCGATGAGCAGTTCTTC. This codes for CSARDGTSDEQFF.

This clonotype was recorded once. V is TRBV2 and J is TRBJ2-7; D is perhaps TRBD1 or TRBD2 (5 bases each). This CDR3 is built from 15 residues. Germline loops: CDR1 SNHLY, CDR2 FYNNEI. Trimming took off 1 base at V and 2 bases at J, with 12 bases between the two ends. The CDR3 here is CASSEDAGTTYEQYF. As DNA, the CDR3 is TGTGCCAGCAGTGAAGATGCTGGGACCACCTACGAGCAGTACTTC.

Here the CDR3 DNA reads TGTGCCAGCAGTTACTCTCTAGCGGGGACAGAGACCCAGTACTTC. The encoded protein is CASSYSLAGTETQYF. The J gene is TRBJ2-5, the V gene TRBV6-6, with TRBD2 matching 9 bases. Trimming removed 0 bases from V and 4 bases from J; junction bases left unmatched: 3. Germline CDR1 is MNHNY and CDR2 is SVGAGI (reference sequence). The CDR3 sequence is 15 residues long.

The V gene is TRBV9, the J gene TRBJ2-6; no firm D call. The CDR3 contains 15 residues. Germline CDR1 is SGDLS and CDR2 is YYNGEE. Trimming removed 4 bases at V and 0 bases at J, with 8 bases between. The chain's CDR3 is CASSPWSSGANVLTF. The CDR3 DNA sequence: TGTGCCAGCAGCCCGTGGAGCTCTGGGGCCAACGTCCTGACTTTC. Based on the CDR3 plus reference TRBV9 and TRBJ2-6, the full variable domain is DSGVTQTPKHLITATGQRVTLRCSPRSGDLSVYWYQQSLDQGLQFLIQYYNGEERAKGNILERFSAQQFPDLHSELNLSSLELGDSALYFCASSPWSSGANVLTFGAGSRLTVL.

The CDR3 nucleotides are TGTGCCAGCAGTCGAGCACAGGGAGAGAAACTGTTTTTT. This gives the protein CASSRAQGEKLFF. This chain joins TRBV27 and TRBJ1-4, with D perhaps matching TRBD1 (6 bases). V was shortened by 5 bases and J by 11 bases, with 15 bases between the two germline ends. CDR3 length: 13 residues. Germline V gene lookup returns CDR1 MNHEY and CDR2 SMNVEV (reference sequence).

V is TRBV5-1 and J is TRBJ2-2; D is ambiguous. In germline, CDR1 is SGHRS, CDR2 YFSETQ. The CDR3 runs to 12 residues. Trimming left V 1 base short and J 5 bases short, with 3 bases between. The CDR3 sequence is CASSLITGELFF. The DNA of the CDR3 is TGCGCCAGCAGCTTGATAACCGGGGAGCTGTTTTTT.

A single count supports this clonotype. The chain links TRBV14 to TRBJ2-3, with D tentatively TRBD2 (6 bases). The germline CDR1 and CDR2 sequences are SGHDN and FVKESK. This CDR3 is built from 18 residues. V lost 4 bases, J lost 6 bases, and 26 bases lay in between. Here the CDR3 DNA reads TGTGCCAGCAGCCCGCCCGGCGGGGAGCGGCCGACTGGTGATACGCAGTATTTT. Its protein is CASSPPGGERPTGDTQYF. The entire variable domain, with the rest obtained from reference TRBV14 and TRBJ2-3, is as follows: EAGVTQFPSHSVIEKGQTVTLRCDPISGHDNLYWYRRVMGKEIKFLLHFVKESKQDESGMPNNRFLAERTGGTYSTLKVQPAELEDSGVYFCASSPPGGERPTGDTQYFGPGTRLTVL.

In this sample, this clonotype turned up once. CDR3 amino acids: CSARKGQKQYF. Here the CDR3 DNA reads TGCAGTGCTAGGAAGGGACAGAAGCAGTACTTC. V and J are TRBV20-1 and TRBJ2-7, with TRBD1 identical over 7 bases. Germline trimming cut 3 bases from V and 8 bases from J; bases unmatched to any gene: 4. This CDR3 has 11 amino acids. The germline V gene has CDR1 DFQATT and CDR2 SNEGSKA (reference sequence).